Shown below are 18 T cell receptor beta chains from a single sample sequenced in a study of blood T cell repertoires in COVID-19. Sequenced by immunoSEQ multiplex PCR; TCRdb stores in-frame clones only, minus some. This repertoire shows roughly 100,000 clones, about 90% found once; its top ten account for 11%. The sequencing input was peripheral blood. The receptor set was obtained from a woman aged 25 to 45 with acute or convalescent COVID-19.

This chain links TRBV28 with TRBJ1-1, with D hard to call. Per the germline V gene, CDR1 is MDHEN and CDR2 is SYDVKM. The CDR3 spans 15 residues. V lost 7 bases and J lost 7, with 22 bases in between. CDR3 bases: TGTGCCAGCACCACGACCAGGCCTTTGAGAGTTGAAGCTTTCTTT. Its translation: CASTTTRPLRVEAFF.

The rearrangement links TRBV28 to TRBJ1-2; the match to TRBD1 covers 10 bases. The CDR3 consists of 15 residues. The germline V gene has CDR1 MDHEN and CDR2 SYDVKM. V gave up 11 bases and J gave up 0 bases; unmatched junction bases: 9. CDR3 in DNA: TGTGCCGCGACAGGGGGCGATTTATCTAACTATGGCTACACCTTC. Its translation: CAATGGDLSNYGYTF.

The rearrangement uses TRBV9 and TRBJ2-3, with D possibly being TRBD2 (7 bases). The germline V gene has CDR1 SGDLS and CDR2 YYNGEE. The CDR3 has 16 amino acids. V lost 0 bases and J lost 2, with 13 bases in between. CDR3 bases: TGTGCCAGCAGCGTAGAGGCGGGGGCTGTCACAGATACGCAGTATTTT. As protein: CASSVEAGAVTDTQYF.

This chain connects TRBV2 to TRBJ2-5, with a weak D call TRBD1 (5 bases). The germline gives CDR1 SNHLY, CDR2 FYNNEI. This CDR3 is 14 amino acids long. Trimming pared 7 bases from V and 0 bases from J, leaving 12 bases between. This chain's CDR3 is CASNRKGYQETQYF. As DNA, the CDR3 is TGTGCCAGCAATCGAAAGGGGTACCAAGAGACCCAGTACTTC.

V gene TRBV7-8 combines with J gene TRBJ1-5; 7 bases agree with TRBD1. The J segment lost 2 bases and the V segment lost 0 bases, leaving 7 bases of the junction unmatched. This CDR3 contains 17 residues. Germline V gives CDR1 SGHVS, CDR2 FQNEAQ. CDR3 amino acids: CASSLAGQSLGNQPQHF. The CDR3 DNA is TGTGCCAGCAGCTTAGCGGGACAGTCGTTGGGCAATCAGCCCCAGCATTTT.

V and J are TRBV25-1 and TRBJ1-4; TRBD1 aligns across 7 bases. Germline V gene lookup returns CDR1 MGHDK and CDR2 SYGVNS. Unmatched junction bases numbered 5, after V lost 5 bases and J lost 8 bases. The CDR3 is made up of 13 amino acids. DNA of the CDR3: TGTGCCAGCAGTAAGGGGGCACGGGAAAAACTGTTTTTT. Protein: CASSKGAREKLFF.

This sequence joins TRBV9 and TRBJ2-3, with TRBD1 matching 8 bases. V was pared by 4 bases and J by 4 bases, with 14 bases of the junction left unmatched. From germline, CDR1 is SGDLS and CDR2 YYNGEE. The CDR3 length is 17 residues. CDR3 loop: CASSSTDGTGGADTQYF. Written as DNA, the CDR3 is TGTGCCAGCAGCTCCACTGATGGGACAGGTGGGGCAGATACGCAGTATTTT.

The chain has TRBV28 and TRBJ1-2, with TRBD1 matching 7 bases. J lost 4 bases, V lost 3 bases, and 8 bases had no gene match. The CDR3 totals 15 residues. Germline lookup yields CDR1 MDHEN and CDR2 SYDVKM. This chain's CDR3 is CASSFAGGYVYGYTF. DNA of the CDR3: TGTGCCAGCAGTTTTGCAGGGGGGTATGTCTATGGCTACACCTTC.

The chain is built from TRBV5-1 and TRBJ1-3, with 10 bases aligning to TRBD1. V shed 4 bases, J shed 4 bases, and the junction held 8 bases outside the gene matches. Germline V gene lookup returns CDR1 SGHRS and CDR2 YFSETQ. The CDR3 covers 16 residues. The CDR3 region has the DNA TGCGCCAGCAGCCCTCAGACAGGGGGCTCCGGAAACACCATATATTTT. It translates to CASSPQTGGSGNTIYF. The full variable domain, with the rest looked up from reference TRBV5-1 and TRBJ1-3, is KAGVTQTPRYLIKTRGQQVTLSCSPISGHRSVSWYQQTPGQGLQFLFEYFSETQRNKGNFPGRFSGRQFSNSRSEMNVSTLELGDSALYLCASSPQTGGSGNTIYFGEGSWLTVV.

The V and J genes are TRBV18 and TRBJ2-7; perhaps TRBD1 as D (5 bases). Germline assignment: CDR1 KGHSH and CDR2 LQKENI. Trimming pared 3 bases from V and 5 bases from J, leaving 14 bases between. This CDR3 has 14 amino acids. The chain's CDR3 is CASSPVPVGHEQYF. CDR3 nucleotides: TGTGCCAGCTCACCTGTACCCGTGGGGCACGAGCAGTACTTC.

This chain links TRBV5-1 with TRBJ1-4, with D perhaps matching TRBD1 (5 bases). From germline, CDR1 is SGHRS and CDR2 YFSETQ. The CDR3 consists of 16 residues. Trimming took 4 bases from V and 0 from J, leaving 13 bases between them. CDR3 in DNA: TGCGCCAGCAGCCGTTTCGAAGGGGCAACTAATGAAAAACTGTTTTTT. The encoded protein is CASSRFEGATNEKLFF.

With respect to this clone: Within the sample, other DNA sequences also encode this same CDR3. V and J are TRBV20-1 and TRBJ1-1; D uncertain. Germline V gene sequence: CDR1 DFQATT, CDR2 SNEGSKA (reference sequence). The CDR3 spans 11 residues. V lost 5 bases and J lost 0, with 4 bases in between. The chain's CDR3 is CSAPLNTEAFF. CDR3 nucleotides: TGCAGTGCTCCCTTGAACACTGAAGCTTTCTTT.

V and J are TRBV5-1 and TRBJ1-1; D may be TRBD1 (5 bases). CDR3 length equals 13 residues. V lost 3 bases, J lost 1 base, and 7 bases lay in between. Germline V CDR1 and CDR2: SGHRS, YFSETQ. The CDR3 DNA sequence: TGCGCCAGCAGCTGGACATCGAACACTGAAGCTTTCTTT. Its protein is CASSWTSNTEAFF.

The CDR3 DNA is TGTGCCAGCAGCCGACTGACCCGGACAGGAAATGAAAAACTGTTTTTT. Residues: CASSRLTRTGNEKLFF. The genes are TRBV3-1 (or the pseudogene TRBV3-2) and TRBJ1-4; the match to TRBD1 covers 7 bases. Germline-derived CDR1 and CDR2 are LGHDT and YNNKEL (reference sequence). V lost 4 bases, J lost 5 bases, and 10 bases stayed unmatched. This CDR3 is built from 16 residues.

The J gene is TRBJ2-3, the V gene TRBV5-1, with a possible D match to TRBD2 (5 bases). V was pared by 3 bases and J by 6 bases, with 5 bases between. Per germline, CDR1 SGHRS and CDR2 YFSETQ. The CDR3 contains 11 residues. In DNA form, the CDR3 reads TGCGCCAGCAGCTCGGGGGATACGCAGTATTTT. Protein sequence: CASSSGDTQYF.

The chain links TRBV5-8 to TRBJ2-7, with 7 bases aligning to TRBD1. The germline CDR1 and CDR2 sequences are SGHTS and YDEGEE. The J segment lost 7 bases and the V segment lost 3 bases, leaving 19 bases of the junction unmatched. The CDR3 contains 17 residues. CDR3: CASSSHYSGTDPTEQYF. The DNA of the CDR3 is TGTGCCAGCAGCTCCCATTATTCCGGGACAGATCCTACGGAGCAGTACTTC.

This sequence joins TRBV27 and TRBJ1-2, with a possible D match to TRBD1 (5 bases). The V gene lost 3 bases and the J gene lost 7 bases, with 9 bases spanning the gap. Germline lookup yields CDR1 MNHEY and CDR2 SMNVEV (reference sequence). There are 12 residues in the CDR3. Here the CDR3 reads CASSLQGVGYTF. The CDR3 coding sequence is TGTGCCAGCAGTTTGCAGGGTGTTGGCTACACCTTC.

With regard to this clone: At one boundary the junction diverges from the germline segment, which might be a read error. The same CDR3 also results from other DNA sequences found in this sample. The chain uses TRBV13 and TRBJ2-6; 8 positions agree with TRBD2. Germline V CDR1 and CDR2: PRHDT, FYEKMQ (reference sequence). The CDR3 spans 18 residues. CDR3 protein: CASSLNPGGGPGANVLTF. DNA of the CDR3: TGCGCCAGCAGCTTAAACCCGGGGGGGGGCCCTGGGGCCAACGTCCTGACTTTC.